The next 27 T cell receptor beta chains were all read from a single sample in a study of control samples from healthy donors and cancer patients. Clones were sequenced by immunoSEQ multiplex PCR, and TCRdb holds only the in-frame ones, with some missing. The sample lists some 20,000 clones, 86% occurring once. Sequenced sample: PBMCs. These receptors originate from a woman aged 70-85 years with colorectal cancer.

The genes are TRBV27 and TRBJ2-1, with D perhaps TRBD2 (6 bases). The V gene's germline CDR1 is MNHEY and CDR2 SMNVEV (reference sequence). The CDR3 contains 14 residues. V shed 4 bases and J shed 0 bases, with 7 bases lying between them. The CDR3 loop is CASSYGSSYNEQFF. The CDR3 DNA reads TGTGCCAGCAGTTACGGGAGCTCCTACAATGAGCAGTTCTTC.

This clone was recorded a few times. The chain is built from TRBV11-2 and TRBJ1-2, with a possible D match to TRBD1 (5 bases). V was trimmed by 5 bases and J by 4 bases, leaving 14 bases between them. This CDR3 is 14 amino acids long. The germline V gene encodes CDR1 SGHAT and CDR2 FQNNGV. DNA for the CDR3: TGTGCCAGCAGCCCAGTGGAACAGGCCTATGGCTACACCTTC. Translating gives CASSPVEQAYGYTF.

V and J are TRBV19 and TRBJ2-1; 9 positions match TRBD1. CDR3 length equals 16 residues. After removal of 4 bases from V and 3 bases from J, the junction contained 7 bases not matched to a gene. Germline CDR1 reads LNHDA; CDR2 reads SQIVND (reference sequence). The CDR3 spells CASSRSPGQGYNEQFF. The CDR3 region has the DNA TGTGCCAGTAGTAGATCCCCGGGACAGGGCTACAATGAGCAGTTCTTC.

As concerns this clone: The germline gene is not matched at one end of the junction; a read error may be the cause. The V and J genes are TRBV4-1 and TRBJ1-5; D gene uncertain. The germline CDR1 and CDR2 sequences are MGHRA and YSYEKL. The CDR3 covers 15 residues. The CDR3 loop reads CASSPLHRSNQPKHF. The CDR3, as DNA: TGCGCCAGCAGCCCTCTCCATCGTAGCAATCAGCCCAAGCATTTT.

This chain connects TRBV24-1 to TRBJ1-5; D not certain. The CDR3 length is 14 residues. V was cut by 4 bases and J by 3 bases, with 9 bases left in between. CDR1 KGHDR and CDR2 SFDVKD come from the germline V gene. This CDR3 reads CATSDTINNQPQHF. CDR3 DNA: TGTGCCACCAGTGACACGATCAACAATCAGCCCCAGCATTTT.

V and J are TRBV6-1 and TRBJ1-5; the D gene is possibly TRBD1 (5 bases). Trimming removed 1 base at V and 10 bases at J, with 11 bases between. Germline lookup yields CDR1 MNHNS and CDR2 SASEGT. The CDR3 is 13 amino acids. CDR3 bases: TGTGCCAGCAGTGAAGGGGGGAAAACTCCCCAGCATTTT. The encoded protein is CASSEGGKTPQHF.

This chain uses TRBV6-2 or TRBV6-3 with TRBJ1-4; D is uncertain. V lost 1 base and J 4 bases, leaving 10 bases between the germline ends. CDR3 size: 15 residues. Germline CDR1 and CDR2: MNHEY and SVGEGT. CDR3 region: CASSYYQAYNEKLFF. The CDR3 nucleotides are TGTGCCAGCAGTTACTACCAGGCCTATAATGAAAAACTGTTTTTT.

This chain uses TRBV12-5 with TRBJ2-7; D may be TRBD2 (5 bases). The CDR3 is 15 amino acids. V was pared by 4 bases and J by 4 bases, with 17 bases between. Per the germline V gene, CDR1 is LGHNT and CDR2 is FRNRAP. CDR3 coding DNA: TGTGCTAGTGGTTCCCCCACGGGGTCATTATACGAGCAGTACTTC. This encodes CASGSPTGSLYEQYF.

V gene TRBV5-1 combines with J gene TRBJ2-7; TRBD1 agrees at 11 bases. This CDR3 is built from 15 residues. From germline, CDR1 is SGHRS and CDR2 YFSETQ. V was clipped by 4 bases and J by 3 bases; unmatched bases: 6. CDR3 in DNA: TGCGCCAGCAGCGACCCCGGGACAGGGGGCTACGAGCAGTACTTC. Protein sequence: CASSDPGTGGYEQYF.

The rearrangement uses TRBV5-1 and TRBJ2-7, with 7 bases lining up with TRBD1. The CDR3 extends over 16 amino acids. J gave up 0 bases and V 0 bases, and 6 bases lay outside the gene matches. Germline loops: CDR1 SGHRS, CDR2 YFSETQ. The CDR3 here is CASSLVRDSPSYEQYF. The DNA for the CDR3 is TGCGCCAGCAGCTTGGTCCGGGACAGTCCCTCCTACGAGCAGTACTTC. Combining the CDR3 with reference TRBV5-1 and TRBJ2-7 gives the whole variable domain KAGVTQTPRYLIKTRGQQVTLSCSPISGHRSVSWYQQTPGQGLQFLFEYFSETQRNKGNFPGRFSGRQFSNSRSEMNVSTLELGDSALYLCASSLVRDSPSYEQYFGPGTRLTVT.

V gene TRBV5-4 combines with J gene TRBJ2-3, with TRBD2 identical over 11 bases. V lost 4 bases to trimming and J lost 5 bases; unmatched junction nucleotides: 9. CDR3 size: 16 residues. The germline CDR1 and CDR2 sequences are SGHNT and YYREEE (reference sequence). The CDR3 region is CASSITSGSREDTQYF. CDR3 coding DNA: TGTGCCAGCAGCATAACTAGCGGGAGTAGAGAAGATACGCAGTATTTT.

This rearrangement joins TRBV3-1 (or the pseudogene TRBV3-2) to TRBJ2-1, with D hard to call. Per the germline V gene, CDR1 is LGHDT and CDR2 is YNNKEL (reference sequence). The CDR3 has 16 residues. Trimming pared 4 bases from V and 6 bases from J, leaving 19 bases between. CDR3 sequence reads: CASSPSPGWPSNEQFF. The CDR3 DNA follows: TGTGCCAGCAGCCCATCCCCAGGATGGCCTAGCAATGAGCAGTTCTTC.

The rearrangement links TRBV6-6 to TRBJ1-4; no clear D gene. CDR3 length: 14 amino acids. Trimming took 9 bases from V and 7 from J, leaving 18 bases between them. Germline values: CDR1 MNHNY, CDR2 SVGAGI (reference sequence). The CDR3 loop reads CASARGSPTEKLFF. The CDR3 DNA reads as TGTGCCAGTGCCCGAGGGTCCCCTACTGAAAAACTGTTTTTT.

This chain links TRBV19 with TRBJ1-3; no firm D call. The germline V gene has CDR1 LNHDA and CDR2 SQIVND (reference sequence). V was pared by 0 bases and J by 0 bases, with 6 bases between. The CDR3 spans 15 residues. The CDR3 DNA reads TGTGCCAGTAGTATAGACGGAAACTCTGGAAACACCATATATTTT. Amino acid sequence: CASSIDGNSGNTIYF.

The J gene is TRBJ2-3, the V gene TRBV30; D unresolved. Germline-derived CDR1 and CDR2 are GTSNPN and SVGIG (reference sequence). The CDR3 has 11 amino acids. Trimming removed 0 bases at V and 5 bases at J, with 3 bases between. DNA for the CDR3: TGTGCCTGGAGTGTACGAGATACGCAGTATTTT. Amino acids: CAWSVRDTQYF. Filled out from reference TRBV30 and TRBJ2-3, the complete variable domain reads SQTIHQWPATLVQPVGSPLSLECTVEGTSNPNLYWYRQAAGRGLQLLFYSVGIGQISSEVPQNLSASRPQDRQFILSSKKLLLSDSGFYLCAWSVRDTQYFGPGTRLTVL.

V usage is TRBV11-3 and J usage is TRBJ2-7; no clear D gene. Trimming removed 2 bases at V and 1 base at J, with 12 bases between. This CDR3 is 15 amino acids long. Germline CDR1 and CDR2: SGHNT and YENEEA. The CDR3 nucleotides are TGTGCCAGCAGCTTATTAGGAGCAATGTCCTACGAGCAGTACTTC. It is translated as CASSLLGAMSYEQYF. The full variable domain, completed using reference TRBV11-3 and TRBJ2-7, is EAGVVQSPRYKIIEKKQPVAFWCNPISGHNTLYWYLQNLGQGPELLIRYENEEAVDDSQLPKDRFSAERLKGVDSTLKIQPAELGDSAVYLCASSLLGAMSYEQYFGPGTRLTVT.

As DNA, the CDR3 is TGTGCCAGCAGCGCAGGGACTAGCGGGAGTGATACGCAGTATTTT. This codes for CASSAGTSGSDTQYF. The V gene is TRBV9, the J gene TRBJ2-3; 14 nucleotides match TRBD2. CDR3 length: 15 residues. Germline trimming cut 3 bases from V and 6 bases from J; bases unmatched to any gene: 3. Germline V CDR1 and CDR2: SGDLS, YYNGEE.

This rearrangement joins TRBV6-2 or TRBV6-3 to TRBJ2-7; D is perhaps TRBD2 (6 bases). V gave up 0 bases and J gave up 0 bases, with 9 bases separating them. Germline CDR1 is MNHEY and CDR2 is SVGEGT. The CDR3 covers 15 residues. In DNA form, the CDR3 reads TGTGCCAGCAGTTACTCCCGGGGGATCTCCTACGAGCAGTACTTC. Translation gives CASSYSRGISYEQYF.

The chain is built from TRBV6-4 and TRBJ1-1; 8 bases match TRBD1. The CDR3 consists of 15 residues. Trimming took 0 bases from V and 1 from J; bases not matched to a gene: 1. From germline, CDR1 is MRHNA and CDR2 SNTAGT. The CDR3 is CASSDSTGGNTEAFF. CDR3 nucleotides: TGTGCCAGCAGTGACTCAACAGGGGGGAACACTGAAGCTTTCTTT.

The chain uses TRBV28 and TRBJ1-1; 9 bases map to TRBD1. Germline V gene lookup returns CDR1 MDHEN and CDR2 SYDVKM. After removal of 7 bases from V and 3 bases from J, the junction contained 6 bases not matched to a gene. The CDR3 has 14 amino acids. Written as DNA, the CDR3 is TGTGCCAGCAACCTAGGACAGGGGCACACTGAAGCTTTCTTT. It specifies CASNLGQGHTEAFF.

This clone was counted once. The chain employs TRBV3-1 (or the pseudogene TRBV3-2) and TRBJ2-7; a weak D match, TRBD2 (5 bases). Between the trimmed V and J ends, which lost 1 base and 2 bases, there was a span of 6 bases. Germline CDR1 LGHDT, CDR2 YNNKEL (reference sequence). This CDR3 is built from 13 residues. The CDR3 region is CASSQGGPYEQYF. The DNA of the CDR3 is TGTGCCAGCAGCCAAGGCGGGCCCTACGAGCAGTACTTC.

This clone came up once. The DNA for the CDR3 is TGTGCCAGTAGTATCACCCGACAGGGTGCGGGGGAAAAACTGTTTTTT. Protein product: CASSITRQGAGEKLFF. The gene calls are TRBV19 and TRBJ1-4; 7 nucleotides align to TRBD1. The V segment lost 3 bases and the J segment 8 bases; nucleotides outside the gene matches: 12. Germline loops: CDR1 LNHDA, CDR2 SQIVND (reference sequence). This CDR3 is 16 amino acids long. The full variable domain, its missing parts supplied by reference TRBV19 and TRBJ1-4, is DGGITQSPKYLFRKEGQNVTLSCEQNLNHDAMYWYRQDPGQGLRLIYYSQIVNDFQKGDIAEGYSVSREKKESFPLTVTSAQKNPTAFYLCASSITRQGAGEKLFFGSGTQLSVL.

V is TRBV7-2 and J is TRBJ1-1, with 7 positions matching TRBD1. CDR3 length: 15 amino acids. Trimming removed 6 bases from V and 1 base from J; junction bases left unmatched: 8. Germline CDR1 and CDR2: SGHTA and FQGNSA. CDR3 sequence reads: CASSFTGTANTEAFF. The CDR3 region has the DNA TGTGCCAGCAGTTTTACCGGGACAGCGAACACTGAAGCTTTCTTT.

The chain couples TRBV4-1 to TRBJ2-1; D is unresolved. CDR3 size: 14 residues. The V gene's germline CDR1 is MGHRA and CDR2 YSYEKL. V was clipped by 0 bases and J by 8 bases, with 11 bases between them. The CDR3 DNA sequence: TGCGCCAGCAGCCAAGAAAGGTTTAGGGATGAGCAGTTCTTC. This sequence encodes CASSQERFRDEQFF.

This clone has just a few counts. The V and J genes are TRBV4-3 and TRBJ2-6; a weak D match, TRBD2 (6 bases). Germline V CDR1 and CDR2: LGHNA, YSLEER. Trimming took off 3 bases at V and 0 bases at J, with 12 bases between the two ends. There are 17 residues in the CDR3. The CDR3 DNA reads as TGCGCCAGCAGCCACCGTGGGCGGGGCTCTGGGGCCAACGTCCTGACTTTC. This encodes CASSHRGRGSGANVLTF.

The J gene is TRBJ2-7, the V gene TRBV5-6; TRBD1 might be the D (6 bases). V was shortened by 4 bases and J by 2 bases, with 10 bases between the two germline ends. The CDR3 consists of 13 residues. Germline loops: CDR1 SGHDT, CDR2 YYEEEE. CDR3 DNA sequence: TGTGCCAGCAGCGTCTCAGGGGCCTACGAGCAGTACTTC. Its protein product is CASSVSGAYEQYF.

The V call is TRBV9, the J call TRBJ2-7, with unresolved D. The CDR3 has 13 amino acids. V shed 2 bases and J shed 7 bases, with 13 bases lying between them. Germline V gene lookup returns CDR1 SGDLS and CDR2 YYNGEE. The DNA of the CDR3 is TGTGCCAGCAGCGTTACCGATGGGAAGGAGCAGTACTTC. It translates to CASSVTDGKEQYF.